A selection of T cell receptor beta chains follows, all from one sample in a study of blood T cell repertoires in COVID-19. Here immunoSEQ multiplex PCR was the method, and the copy in TCRdb shows in-frame clones only, minus some. The table includes 350,000 or so clones, more than 85% detected once. What was sequenced was PBMCs or T cells enriched from blood (not recorded which). The receptors shown here come from a woman aged 25 to 39 who had recovered from COVID-19. Each CDR3 is given with its conserved first and last residue. The order of the fields is V gene, clone size, D gene, J gene, CDR3 protein, CDR3 DNA. The D gene is left open where the match is weak. Rows give clone size only sometimes, using once, few, many, or a class for an expanded clone.

TRBV12-5	once	TRBD1	TRBJ1-2	CASGWMGQRSYSNYGYTF	TGTGCTAGTGGATGGATGGGACAGAGGTCCTACTCTAACTATGGCTACACCTTC
TRBV30	.	.	TRBJ1-1	CAWGRGSEAFF	TGTGCCTGGGGGAGGGGGTCTGAAGCTTTCTTT
TRBV14	.	TRBD1	TRBJ2-3	CASSQGGTGVDTQYF	TGTGCCAGCAGCCAAGGCGGGACAGGGGTGGATACGCAGTATTTT
TRBV3-1/TRBV3-2	.	.	TRBJ2-2	CASSQDILGAQGTGELFF	TGTGCCAGCAGCCAAGACATACTTGGGGCGCAGGGCACCGGGGAGCTGTTTTTT
TRBV19	.	TRBD1	TRBJ1-1	CASSKEGAHATEAFF	TGTGCCAGTAGTAAGGAGGGGGCCCATGCCACTGAAGCTTTCTTT
TRBV13	.	.	TRBJ1-2	CASSSGRNYGYTF	TGTGCCAGCAGCAGCGGGCGGAACTATGGCTACACCTTC
TRBV28	.	.	TRBJ2-6	CASSLSGINGANVLTF	TGTGCCAGCAGTTTATCAGGGATCAATGGGGCCAACGTCCTGACTTTC
TRBV28	.	.	TRBJ1-1	CASSLTGEAFF	TGTGCCAGCAGCTTAACGGGGGAAGCTTTCTTT
TRBV9	.	.	TRBJ1-1	CASSVAGVATEAFF	TGTGCCAGCAGCGTCGCAGGGGTCGCCACTGAAGCTTTCTTT
TRBV24-1	.	TRBD1	TRBJ1-2	CATSEAGTGGAGYGYTF	TGTGCCACCAGTGAAGCCGGGACAGGGGGCGCCGGCTATGGCTACACCTTC
TRBV7-2	.	.	TRBJ2-2	CASTSAGSNTGELFF	TGTGCCAGCACCTCGGCAGGGTCGAACACCGGGGAGCTGTTTTTT
TRBV10-3	.	.	TRBJ1-4	CAISESTVHGVEKLFF	TGTGCCATCAGTGAGTCGACGGTACACGGGGTCGAAAAACTGTTTTTT
TRBV11-2	.	.	TRBJ2-1	CASSSGRAYNEQFF	TGTGCCAGCAGCTCCGGGAGAGCCTACAATGAGCAGTTCTTC
TRBV24-1	.	TRBD2	TRBJ2-5	CATSDPGLAGQETQYF	TGTGCCACCAGTGATCCGGGACTAGCGGGGCAAGAGACCCAGTACTTC
TRBV6-5	.	TRBD1	TRBJ1-2	CASRRDSVVYGYTF	TGTGCCAGCAGGAGGGACAGTGTAGTGTATGGCTACACCTTC